The 12 T cell receptor beta chains reported below all come from one sample, sequenced in a study of T cell responses to AZD1222 COVID-19 vaccine. Repertoires were generated with immunoSEQ multiplex PCR, while TCRdb's copy carries only in-frame clones and drops some. The sample has around 63,000 clones, over 75% seen once; the top ten hold roughly 18%. The sequencing here drew on peripheral blood, taken on day 0 of AZD1222 vaccination. Receptors were obtained from an adult in good health.

The chain combines TRBV6-5 with TRBJ1-2; no reliable D call. Per the germline V gene, CDR1 is MNHEY and CDR2 is SVGAGI. V lost 0 bases and J 5 bases, leaving 13 bases between the germline ends. The CDR3 runs 15 residues. Written as DNA, the CDR3 is TGTGCCAGCAGTTACTCAGGGATTGGGGAATATGGCTACACCTTC. It translates to CASSYSGIGEYGYTF.

V is TRBV14 and J is TRBJ2-1; no firm D call. The V end was cut by 0 bases, the J end by 1 base, with 13 bases between. In germline, CDR1 is SGHDN, CDR2 FVKESK. This CDR3 spans 17 amino acids. CDR3 protein: CASSQDSPHVSYNEQFF. CDR3 nucleotides: TGTGCCAGCAGCCAAGATTCCCCCCACGTATCCTACAATGAGCAGTTCTTC.

This chain uses TRBV15 with TRBJ1-1; possibly TRBD1 for D (6 bases). The CDR3 is 14 residues long. V dropped 1 base and J dropped 6 bases, with 12 bases sitting between them. The germline CDR1 and CDR2 sequences are LNHNV and YYDKDF (reference sequence). CDR3 amino acids: CATSRVGRGSEAFF. DNA of the CDR3: TGTGCCACCAGCAGAGTAGGCAGGGGCTCTGAAGCTTTCTTT.

The V gene is TRBV5-4, the J gene TRBJ2-1, with unresolved D. Between the trimmed V and J ends, which lost 5 bases and 0 bases, there was a span of 6 bases. This CDR3 has 13 amino acids. Germline V CDR1 and CDR2: SGHNT, YYREEE (reference sequence). As DNA, the CDR3 is TGTGCCAGCAGTTCAAGCTCCTACAATGAGCAGTTCTTC. It encodes CASSSSSYNEQFF.

The chain joins TRBV19 to TRBJ1-1; 11 nucleotides align to TRBD1. Looked up from germline, CDR1 is LNHDA and CDR2 is SQIVND (reference sequence). The CDR3 consists of 16 residues. V lost 3 bases and J lost 1; bases outside the gene matches: 4. The CDR3: CASSIGQGARNTEAFF. In DNA, the CDR3 is TGTGCCAGTAGTATCGGACAGGGGGCGCGGAACACTGAAGCTTTCTTT.

This chain links TRBV6-5 with TRBJ1-1; D might be TRBD1 (5 bases). CDR3 length: 12 amino acids. Germline V CDR1 and CDR2: MNHEY, SVGAGI. V lost 8 bases to trimming and J lost 11 bases, with 18 bases between them. Here the CDR3 reads CASSTRQGGAFF. Here the CDR3 DNA reads TGTGCCAGCTCCACACGGCAGGGTGGCGCTTTCTTT.

This chain connects TRBV14 to TRBJ1-3; TRBD1 matches 7 bases. CDR1 is SGHDN, CDR2 FVKESK, per germline. This CDR3 region has 16 residues. Unmatched junction bases numbered 7, after V lost 5 bases and J lost 0 bases. The CDR3 reads CASSSYTGVSGNTIYF. The CDR3 DNA follows: TGTGCCAGCAGCTCATATACAGGGGTCTCTGGAAACACCATATATTTT.

This clone was seen repeatedly, ten times or more. The chain combines TRBV14 with TRBJ2-1; TRBD2 aligns across 7 bases. Germline loops: CDR1 SGHDN, CDR2 FVKESK. The CDR3 sequence is 15 residues long. Germline trimming cut 1 base from V and 4 bases from J; bases unmatched to any gene: 4. The CDR3: CASSQGQGLYNEQFF. The DNA of the CDR3 is TGTGCCAGCAGCCAAGGCCAGGGACTATACAATGAGCAGTTCTTC.

In this sample, this clone turned up a few times. This chain uses TRBV10-3 with TRBJ1-4, with a weak D call TRBD1 (5 bases). The germline gives CDR1 ENHRY, CDR2 SYGVKD. This CDR3 spans 15 amino acids. Trimming left V 3 bases short and J 6 bases short, with 14 bases between. The CDR3 protein is CAISDPGHSDEKLFF. The DNA of the CDR3 is TGTGCCATCAGTGACCCGGGGCATTCGGATGAAAAACTGTTTTTT.

The gene calls are TRBV6-2 or TRBV6-3 and TRBJ2-1; 16 positions agree with TRBD2. CDR3 size: 22 residues. The V and J ends lost 6 bases and 3 bases, in that order; junction bases with no gene match: 20. The germline CDR1 and CDR2 sequences are MNHEY and SVGEGT. The DNA of the CDR3 is TGTGCCAGCAGCCTATTTAGTTTGGGGACAGGGACTAGCGGGGGGGGCTACAATGAGCAGTTCTTC. It specifies CASSLFSLGTGTSGGGYNEQFF.

This chain links TRBV25-1 with TRBJ1-1; no clear D. Deletions cut 7 bases from V and 5 bases from J, with 14 bases between. The germline V gene encodes CDR1 MGHDK and CDR2 SYGVNS. This CDR3 is built from 13 residues. CDR3 sequence: CASKAAQWTEAFF. The CDR3 DNA sequence: TGTGCCAGCAAGGCGGCACAATGGACTGAAGCTTTCTTT.

The CDR3 nucleotides are TGTGCCAGCAGGACCGGGACGGGTTCATACGAGCAGTACTTC. It encodes CASRTGTGSYEQYF. The V gene is TRBV6-6, the J gene TRBJ2-7; D could derive from TRBD1 or TRBD2 (5 bases each). V lost 6 bases and J lost 4, with 16 bases in between. CDR1 is MNHNY and CDR2 is SVGAGI in the germline V gene (reference sequence). The CDR3 loop spans 14 amino acids.